This T cell receptor (beta chain) was captured by sequencing in a study of blood T cell repertoires in COVID-19. Study-wide context: Both acute and convalescent COVID-19 samples were obtained from the United States, Italy and Spain.

As processed by the authors: Estimation of nucleated cell counts was performed using reference gene primer amplification. Here immunoSEQ multiplex PCR was the method, and the copy in TCRdb shows in-frame clones only, minus some. The V and J calls and clone size are taken from that table; D and trimming were inferred from the DNA. The table shows about 160,000 clones, with roughly 79% occurring only once. V shed 0 bases, J shed 2 bases, and the junction held 3 bases outside the gene matches. Germline V CDR1 and CDR2: GTSNPN, SVGIG (reference sequence). The CDR3 covers 14 residues. The origin of this receptor is a woman older than 75 with acute or convalescent COVID-19. The sequenced sample was peripheral blood. The chain recombines TRBV30 with TRBJ2-5; 7 bases agree with TRBD2. The DNA of the CDR3 is TGTGCCTGGAGTGTTTCGGGGGGTCAAGAGACCCAGTACTTC. Translated: CAWSVSGGQETQYF.